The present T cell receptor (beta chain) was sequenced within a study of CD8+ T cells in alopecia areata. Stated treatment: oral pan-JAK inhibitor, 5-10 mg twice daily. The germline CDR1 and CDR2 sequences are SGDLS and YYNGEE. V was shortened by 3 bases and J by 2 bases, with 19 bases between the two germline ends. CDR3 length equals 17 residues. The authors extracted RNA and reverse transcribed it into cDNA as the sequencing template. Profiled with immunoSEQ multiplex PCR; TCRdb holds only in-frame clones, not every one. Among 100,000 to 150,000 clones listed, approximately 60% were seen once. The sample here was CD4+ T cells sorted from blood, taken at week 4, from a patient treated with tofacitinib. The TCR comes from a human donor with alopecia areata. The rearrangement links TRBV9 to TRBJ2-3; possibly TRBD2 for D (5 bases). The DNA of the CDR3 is TGTGCCAGCAGCGGCGGGCCAGCGGTGGGGAACACAGATACGCAGTATTTT. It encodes CASSGGPAVGNTDTQYF.